These 3 T cell receptor beta chains originate from one sample sequenced in a study of blood T cell repertoires in COVID-19. Assay used: immunoSEQ multiplex PCR; TCRdb lists only in-frame clones, some missing. The sample shows 140,000 to 150,000 clones, roughly 89% of them seen only once. The sequenced sample consisted of PBMCs or T cells enriched from blood (not recorded which). Source of these receptors: a woman aged 50 to 65 who had been exposed to COVID-19.

The chain uses TRBV7-9 and TRBJ1-2, with a possible D match to TRBD1 (5 bases). V lost 1 base to trimming and J lost 4 bases, with 13 bases between them. This CDR3 comprises 15 residues. Germline V CDR1 and CDR2: SEHNR, FQNEAQ (reference sequence). The CDR3, as DNA: TGTGCCAGCAGCTTAGAAACAGGATTCCCCTATGGCTACACCTTC. This codes for CASSLETGFPYGYTF.

The chain is built from TRBV6-5 and TRBJ1-2; tentative D call: TRBD1 (5 bases). This CDR3 is built from 11 residues. V was clipped by 10 bases and J by 4 bases, with 10 bases between them. Germline V gene lookup returns CDR1 MNHEY and CDR2 SVGAGI. CDR3 DNA: TGTGCCACCGACAGTTCCTATGGCTACACCTTC. Its protein is CATDSSYGYTF.

J is TRBJ1-6 and V is TRBV2, with 7 nucleotides matching TRBD1. The CDR3 sequence is 17 residues long. Germline V lookup: CDR1 SNHLY, CDR2 FYNNEI. V dropped 4 bases and J dropped 7; count of bases not matched to a gene: 13. The CDR3 DNA reads TGTGCCAGCAGTGGGTCCCCTCCGAACAGGGGAAATTCACCCCTCCACTTT. Its translation is CASSGSPPNRGNSPLHF.